This TCR beta chain was observed in a study of blood T cell repertoires in COVID-19. Overall study: Some COVID-19 samples were acute and others convalescent; all came from the United States, Italy and Spain.

As processed by the authors: Cell counts per sample came from amplifying reference gene primers. Only in-frame clones appear in the TCRdb table, and some are missing; sequencing was by immunoSEQ multiplex PCR. V and J calls and clone size are those listed in that table; D and trimming were worked out from the DNA. The data show just under 250,000 clones, approximately 86% seen once. Trimming cost V 4 bases and J 0 bases, with 14 bases left between them. The CDR3 sequence is 16 residues long. CDR1 and CDR2 from the germline V gene are MNHNS and SASEGT. Sequencing was carried out using peripheral blood. This receptor was obtained from a woman aged 25-40 years who had recovered from COVID-19. V is TRBV6-1 and J is TRBJ2-3, with D hard to call. CDR3 sequence reads: CASSGALPASTDTQYF. CDR3 DNA: TGTGCCAGCAGTGGCGCTCTCCCTGCTAGCACAGATACGCAGTATTTT.